This TCR beta chain was identified during a study of blood T cells in healthy people across ages. V was clipped by 5 bases and J by 5 bases; unmatched bases: 3. The V gene's germline CDR1 is SEHNR and CDR2 FQNEAQ (reference sequence). CDR3 length equals 15 residues. The use of a sample-barcoded 5' primer and a J-beta primer mix characterized a second PCR of about 7 to 12 cycles. MiXCR was run by TCRdb on the 5' RACE reads, yielding one entry per CDR3 protein. The repertoire has approximately 880,000 distinct CDR3 sequences, under 50% of them found once; the top ten carry over 10%. This clonotype qualifies as medium-sized (0.01 to 0.1%). What it binds is not known. Study-level findings and limits: Across the age range, TCR beta diversity per million T cells fell in a roughly linear way.

The clonotype was recovered from a young man in good health. Input material: blood. The chain uses TRBV7-9 and TRBJ2-1, with TRBD2 identical over 13 bases. CDR3 nucleotide sequence: TGTGCCAGCAGCCCGACTAGCGGGAGGAACAATGAGCAGTTCTTC. Its protein is CASSPTSGRNNEQFF.